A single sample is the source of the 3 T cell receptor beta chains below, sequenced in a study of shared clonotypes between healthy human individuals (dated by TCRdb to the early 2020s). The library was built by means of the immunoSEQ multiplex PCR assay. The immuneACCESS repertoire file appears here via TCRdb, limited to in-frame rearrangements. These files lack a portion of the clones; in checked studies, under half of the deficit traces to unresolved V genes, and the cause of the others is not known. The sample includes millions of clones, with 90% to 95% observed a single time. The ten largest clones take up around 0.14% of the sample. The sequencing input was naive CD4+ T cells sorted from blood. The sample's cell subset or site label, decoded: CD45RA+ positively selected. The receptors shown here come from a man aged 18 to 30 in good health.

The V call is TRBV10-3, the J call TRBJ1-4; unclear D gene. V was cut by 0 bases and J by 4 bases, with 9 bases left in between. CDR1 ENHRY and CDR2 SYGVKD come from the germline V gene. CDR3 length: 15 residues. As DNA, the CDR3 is TGTGCCATCAGTGAGTCGGGCAGCTTTAATGAAAAACTGTTTTTT. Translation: CAISESGSFNEKLFF.

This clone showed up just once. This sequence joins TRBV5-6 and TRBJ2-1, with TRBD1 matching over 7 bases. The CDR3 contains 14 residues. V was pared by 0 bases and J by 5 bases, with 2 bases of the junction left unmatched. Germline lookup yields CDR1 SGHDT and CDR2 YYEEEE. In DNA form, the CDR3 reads TGTGCCAGCAGCTTGGACAGGGGCGACAATGAGCAGTTCTTC. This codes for CASSLDRGDNEQFF.

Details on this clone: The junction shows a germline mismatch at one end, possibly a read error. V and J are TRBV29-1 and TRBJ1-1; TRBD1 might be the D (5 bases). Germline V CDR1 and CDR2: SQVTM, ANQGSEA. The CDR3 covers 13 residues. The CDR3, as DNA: TGCAGCGTTAAAGACAGCTATAACACTGAAGCTTTCTTT. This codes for CSVKDSYNTEAFF.